This T cell receptor (beta chain) is drawn from a study of patients and donors after allogeneic stem cell transplantation. A single record per CDR3 protein comes from TCRdb applying MiXCR to the RT-PCR reads. The repertoire holds about 150,000 distinct CDR3 sequences, about a third seen once, with 40% to 55% in the top ten. Trimming took 4 bases from V and 2 from J, leaving 23 bases between them. The V gene's germline CDR1 is SNHLY and CDR2 FYNNEI. This CDR3 spans 18 amino acids. This rearrangement joins TRBV2 to TRBJ1-1, with a tentative D call TRBD1 (5 bases). Sequencing input: blood, either unsorted or a sorted T cell fraction (not recorded which). The source is a human donor who was either an allogeneic HSCT recipient or a stem cell or donor lymphocyte infusion donor (not recorded which). It is not recorded whose cells these are; they may come from a transplant donor. In DNA, the CDR3 is TGTGCCAGCAGTGTAGGCGGAGGGGCGGTGAACCCAAACACTGAAGCTTTCTTT. It is translated as CASSVGGGAVNPNTEAFF.